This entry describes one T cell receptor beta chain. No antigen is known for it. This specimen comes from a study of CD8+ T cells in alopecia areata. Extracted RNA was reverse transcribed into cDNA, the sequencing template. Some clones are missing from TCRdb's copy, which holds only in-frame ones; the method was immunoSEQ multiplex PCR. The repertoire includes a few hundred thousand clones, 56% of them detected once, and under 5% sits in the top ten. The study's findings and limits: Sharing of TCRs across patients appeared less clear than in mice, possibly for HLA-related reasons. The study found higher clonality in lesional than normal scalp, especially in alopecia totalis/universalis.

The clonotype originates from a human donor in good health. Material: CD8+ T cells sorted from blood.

This CDR3 is CASSSHYSNQPQHF. In nucleotides, the CDR3 is TGTGCCAGCAGTTCACATTATAGCAATCAGCCCCAGCATTTT. The rearrangement links TRBV27 to TRBJ1-5, with unresolved D. Trimming took off 4 bases at V and 0 bases at J, with 7 bases between the two ends. CDR3 length equals 14 residues. The germline V gene has CDR1 MNHEY and CDR2 SMNVEV (reference sequence).